This T cell receptor beta chain comes out of a study of blood T cell repertoires in COVID-19 (TCRdb year 2020). About the investigation overall: The collaborator samples originated in the United States, Italy and Spain and spanned the acute and convalescent phases of COVID-19. The repertoires were made available in a free public database intended to serve as a resource for research on the immune response to SARS-CoV-2. The dataset comprised deeply sampled blood TCRbeta repertoires from subjects exposed to, actively infected with, or recovered from COVID-19. The prospective study material was composed of cDNA or gDNA derived from T cells, B-cell-depleted T cells, or PBMCs. Samples were obtained from the ongoing ImmuneRACE study (first 160 participants) and from roughly 1,300 subjects provided by 6 global collaborators. Sample metadata almost always included a de-identified subject ID, COVID-19 status, age in years and sex. Where available, HLA class I and class II types were taken from metadata supplied by the sample provider and were not determined by assay-based typing. Beyond this particular receptor, the publication reports: The quantity of clinical and demographic metadata differed by source and by participant and was supplied without curation.

The CDR1 and CDR2 encoded by the germline V gene (reference sequence) are LNHDA and SQIVND. V lost 8 bases and J lost 0 bases; the stretch between them is 16 bases long. The CDR3 contains 15 residues, cysteine and phenylalanine counted. Only the CDR3 DNA is retained, 45 bases long and in frame from the first base. The immunoSEQ Assay, a bias-controlled multiplex PCR, was used to amplify TCRbeta CDR3 regions from genomic DNA. The source study handled its data this way. The number of nucleated cells in each sample was estimated by amplification of reference gene primers within the assay. Sequence reads were collapsed and filtered to measure the absolute abundance of every unique TCRbeta CDR3 rearrangement. Productive Simpson clonality was computed per sample as the square root of Simpson's diversity index over productive rearrangements. This is the immuneACCESS table as TCRdb keeps it, with only in-frame sequences that have V and J called. A part of the clones is gone; compared with another copy, unresolved V genes explain less than half, and the rest is unexplained. D and trimming come from the DNA, and the V and J calls and clone size come from that table. Recorded for this sample are 160,000 or so clones; around 90% of them occurred a single time. The ten largest make up approximately 3% of the sample.

The collaborating institutions used their own protocols to collect whole blood in K2EDTA tubes. Collaborator samples were shipped for TCRbeta analysis as frozen whole blood, isolated PBMCs, or DNA extracted from either sample type. A word on this clone: No antigen is known for it. There are no base qualities to consult, and no much larger clone falls within one base.

The sample was peripheral blood. The sequence was collected from a man aged 55 to 70 with acute or convalescent COVID-19. This sequence uses TRBV19 and TRBJ1-2, with an unclear D gene assignment. The nucleotide sequence reads TGTGCCAGTGGAGCGGGTCGAAAGACTAACTATGGCTACACCTTC. Translation gives CASGAGRKTNYGYTF.